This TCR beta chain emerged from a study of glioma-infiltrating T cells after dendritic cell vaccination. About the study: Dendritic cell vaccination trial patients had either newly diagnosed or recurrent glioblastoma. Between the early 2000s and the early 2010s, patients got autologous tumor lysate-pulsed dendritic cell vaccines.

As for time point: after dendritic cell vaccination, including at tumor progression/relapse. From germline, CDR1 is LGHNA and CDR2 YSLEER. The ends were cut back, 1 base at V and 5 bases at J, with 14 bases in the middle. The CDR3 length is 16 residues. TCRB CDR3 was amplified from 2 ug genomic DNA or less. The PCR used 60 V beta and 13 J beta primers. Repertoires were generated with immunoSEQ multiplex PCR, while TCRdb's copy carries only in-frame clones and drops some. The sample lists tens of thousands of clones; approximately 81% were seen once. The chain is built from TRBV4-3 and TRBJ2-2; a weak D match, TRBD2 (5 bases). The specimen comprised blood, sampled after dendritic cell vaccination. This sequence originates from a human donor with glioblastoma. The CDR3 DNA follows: TGCGCCAGCAGCCAAGCGTCGGGGTTGGGGACCGGGGAGCTGTTTTTT. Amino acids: CASSQASGLGTGELFF.